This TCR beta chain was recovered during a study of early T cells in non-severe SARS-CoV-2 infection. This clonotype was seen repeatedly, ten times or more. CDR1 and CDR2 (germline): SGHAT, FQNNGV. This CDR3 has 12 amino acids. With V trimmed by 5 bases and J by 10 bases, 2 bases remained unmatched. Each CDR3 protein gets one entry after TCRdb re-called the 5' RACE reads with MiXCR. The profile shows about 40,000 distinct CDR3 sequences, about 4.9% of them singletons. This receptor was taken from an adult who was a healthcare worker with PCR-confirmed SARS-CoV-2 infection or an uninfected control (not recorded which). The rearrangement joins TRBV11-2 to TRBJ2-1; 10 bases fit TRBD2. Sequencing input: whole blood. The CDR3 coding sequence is TGTGCCAGCAGCAGACTAGCGGGCGAGCAGTTCTTC. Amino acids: CASSRLAGEQFF. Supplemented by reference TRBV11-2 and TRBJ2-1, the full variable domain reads EAGVAQSPRYKIIEKRQSVAFWCNPISGHATLYWYQQILGQGPKLLIQFQNNGVVDDSQLPKDRFSAERLKGVDSTLKIQPAKLEDSAVYLCASSRLAGEQFFGPGTRLTVL.